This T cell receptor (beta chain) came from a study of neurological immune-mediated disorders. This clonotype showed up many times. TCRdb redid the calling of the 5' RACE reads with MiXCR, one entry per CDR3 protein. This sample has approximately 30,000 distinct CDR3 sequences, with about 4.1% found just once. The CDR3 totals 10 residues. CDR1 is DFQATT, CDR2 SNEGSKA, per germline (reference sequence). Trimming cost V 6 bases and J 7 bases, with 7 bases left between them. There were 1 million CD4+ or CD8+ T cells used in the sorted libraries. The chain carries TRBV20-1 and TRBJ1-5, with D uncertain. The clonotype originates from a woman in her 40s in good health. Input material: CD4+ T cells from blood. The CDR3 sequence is CSASRQPQHF. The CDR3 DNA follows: TGCAGTGCGTCTCGGCAGCCCCAGCATTTT.